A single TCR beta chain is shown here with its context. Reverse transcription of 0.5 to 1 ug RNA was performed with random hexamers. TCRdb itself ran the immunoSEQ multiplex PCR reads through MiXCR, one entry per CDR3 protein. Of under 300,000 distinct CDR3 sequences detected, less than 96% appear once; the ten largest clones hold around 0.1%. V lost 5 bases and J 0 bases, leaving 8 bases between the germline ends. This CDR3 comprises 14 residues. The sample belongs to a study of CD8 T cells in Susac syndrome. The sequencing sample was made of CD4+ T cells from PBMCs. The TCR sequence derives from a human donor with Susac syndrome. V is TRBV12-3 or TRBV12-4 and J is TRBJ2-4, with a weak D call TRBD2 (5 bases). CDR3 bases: TGTGCCAGCAGTCTCGGGGTAGCCAAAAACATTCAGTACTTC. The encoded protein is CASSLGVAKNIQYF.